This entry lists 16 T cell receptor beta chains sequenced from one sample in a study of post-analysis software for immune sequencing data. General study results and limits: The study found TRBV5-6, TRBV5-1 and TRBV20-1 among about 5 TRBV segments more frequent in patients than controls.

Their specific antigens are unknown. The TCR beta cDNA libraries contained unique molecular identifiers. TCRdb reprocessed the PCR reads with MiXCR, giving one entry per CDR3 protein. Of about 800,000 distinct CDR3 sequences in the sample, 30% were seen once. Sequencing was performed on blood. Receptors originate from a girl aged 5-17 years with multiple sclerosis.

This clonotype came up a few times. This chain links TRBV7-9 with TRBJ2-3; a possible D gene is TRBD2 (7 bases). Germline values: CDR1 SEHNR, CDR2 FQNEAQ (reference sequence). The CDR3 has 18 amino acids. Trimming stripped 5 bases from V and 2 bases from J, with 23 bases between. In DNA, the CDR3 is TGTGCCAGCAGCCCCATGCGAGGGCGGGGGCGTCCCACAGATACGCAGTATTTT. This sequence encodes CASSPMRGRGRPTDTQYF.

This clonotype was recorded a few times. The CDR3 DNA follows: TGTGCCAGCGGCATCCCAGGGGCTAATGAAAAACTGTTTTTT. It translates to CASGIPGANEKLFF. This rearrangement joins TRBV6-5 to TRBJ1-4; possible D gene TRBD1, 6 bases. The CDR3 is 14 amino acids. Germline V lookup: CDR1 MNHEY, CDR2 SVGAGI. Trimming cost V 8 bases and J 3 bases, with 13 bases left between them.

The genes are TRBV20-1 and TRBJ2-7, with TRBD2 matching over 7 bases. CDR1 and CDR2 from the germline V gene are DFQATT and SNEGSKA (reference sequence). The CDR3 contains 16 residues. Trimming cost V 2 bases and J 2 bases; bases outside gene matches: 12. CDR3 region: CSARPSGRQLPYEQYF. The CDR3 bases are TGCAGTGCTAGACCTTCCGGGAGGCAACTACCCTACGAGCAGTACTTC.

The chain uses TRBV28 and TRBJ1-2, with D tentatively TRBD1 (6 bases). CDR1 is MDHEN and CDR2 is SYDVKM in the germline V gene. The V and J ends lost 4 bases and 8 bases respectively, with 14 bases between them. The CDR3 sequence is 13 residues long. Here the CDR3 reads CASSWDTGRGYTF. CDR3 sequence (DNA): TGTGCCAGCAGTTGGGATACAGGGCGGGGCTACACCTTC.

This clonotype was counted a few times. V is TRBV15 and J is TRBJ1-1; D is possibly TRBD1 (6 bases). V was pared by 2 bases and J by 10 bases, with 14 bases between. Germline CDR1 and CDR2: LNHNV and YYDKDF (reference sequence). CDR3 length: 13 residues. The CDR3 DNA reads TGTGCCACCAGCAGAAAACAGGGTTCGACAGCTTTCTTT. It encodes CATSRKQGSTAFF. Full variable domain (rest looked up from reference TRBV15 and TRBJ1-1): DAMVIQNPRYQVTQFGKPVTLSCSQTLNHNVMYWYQQKSSQAPKLLFHYYDKDFNNEADTPDNFQSRRPNTSFCFLDIRSPGLGDTAMYLCATSRKQGSTAFFGQGTRLTVV.

The chain is built from TRBV13 and TRBJ2-3; possibly TRBD1 or TRBD2 for D (5 bases each). Trimming shortened V by 0 bases and J by 2 bases, and 15 bases separated the two germline ends. The CDR3 is 17 amino acids. Germline V gives CDR1 PRHDT, CDR2 FYEKMQ (reference sequence). As DNA, the CDR3 is TGTGCCAGCAGCTTAGGCCCCCCGGGGCGTTACACAGATACGCAGTATTTT. Protein sequence: CASSLGPPGRYTDTQYF.

CDR3 coding DNA: TGTGCCAGCAGTGATGACAGAAGCTATGGCTACACCTTC. Protein product: CASSDDRSYGYTF. J is TRBJ1-2 and V is TRBV6-1, with a tentative D call TRBD1 (5 bases). The CDR3 sequence is 13 residues long. The V end lost 3 bases, the J end lost 4 bases, and 9 bases lay between the germline ends. Germline CDR1 is MNHNS and CDR2 is SASEGT.

This chain links TRBV28 with TRBJ2-2; weak D call: TRBD2 (5 bases). The germline V gene has CDR1 MDHEN and CDR2 SYDVKM. The CDR3 has 12 amino acids. V dropped 6 bases and J dropped 8 bases, with 10 bases sitting between them. The chain's CDR3 is CASREARGELFF. CDR3 nucleotide sequence: TGTGCCAGCAGGGAGGCGAGGGGGGAGCTGTTTTTT.

The rearrangement joins TRBV20-1 to TRBJ1-2; TRBD1 aligns across 7 bases. Germline assignment: CDR1 DFQATT and CDR2 SNEGSKA (reference sequence). The CDR3 has 13 residues. The V gene end was trimmed by 3 bases and the J gene end by 3 bases; junction bases not matched to a gene: 4. CDR3 amino acids: CSASPRGDYGYTF. CDR3 DNA sequence: TGCAGTGCTAGCCCCAGGGGGGACTATGGCTACACCTTC.

There are a few counts of this clonotype. The V and J genes are TRBV5-1 and TRBJ2-1; 11 bases fit TRBD1. CDR1 is SGHRS and CDR2 is YFSETQ in the germline V gene. The CDR3 spans 16 residues. The V segment lost 4 bases and the J segment 5 bases; nucleotides outside the gene matches: 8. The CDR3 DNA is TGCGCCAGCAGCCGAGGGGACAGGGGGAAAAACAATGAGCAGTTCTTC. As protein: CASSRGDRGKNNEQFF.

In its sample, this clonotype was seen a few times. The V gene is TRBV2, the J gene TRBJ2-7; TRBD2 matches 11 bases. V lost 4 bases, J lost 4 bases, and 6 bases stayed unmatched. The CDR3 has 15 amino acids. The germline CDR1 and CDR2 sequences are SNHLY and FYNNEI. The CDR3 DNA reads as TGTGCCAGCAGTGCCGTTAGACTAGCGGGGTACGAGCAGTACTTC. Translated: CASSAVRLAGYEQYF.

The chain is built from TRBV24-1 and TRBJ2-5; D could derive from TRBD1 or TRBD2 (5 bases each). This CDR3 is 14 amino acids long. Germline V gives CDR1 KGHDR, CDR2 SFDVKD. Trimming cost V 0 bases and J 5 bases, with 9 bases left between them. The CDR3 here is CATSDLGDRETQYF. The CDR3 DNA reads as TGTGCCACCAGTGATTTGGGGGACCGGGAGACCCAGTACTTC.

This clonotype was found many times. The V gene is TRBV27, the J gene TRBJ2-7; 8 bases line up with TRBD2. The V and J ends lost 3 bases and 5 bases, in that order; junction bases with no gene match: 9. CDR1 and CDR2 from the germline V gene are MNHEY and SMNVEV (reference sequence). The CDR3 spans 15 residues. The DNA of the CDR3 is TGTGCCAGCAGTTTGATTGGACAGACTAGCGACGAGCAGTACTTC. Its protein product is CASSLIGQTSDEQYF.

This clonotype was detected only a few times. The chain links TRBV19 to TRBJ2-5; the D call may be TRBD1 or TRBD2 (5 bases each). From germline, CDR1 is LNHDA and CDR2 SQIVND (reference sequence). Trimming removed 4 bases at V and 5 bases at J, with 17 bases between. There are 15 residues in the CDR3. CDR3 loop: CASSSFKGRAETQYF. The CDR3, as DNA: TGTGCCAGTAGTAGTTTTAAGGGACGGGCGGAGACCCAGTACTTC. Drawing the rest from reference TRBV19 and TRBJ2-5, the complete variable domain is DGGITQSPKYLFRKEGQNVTLSCEQNLNHDAMYWYRQDPGQGLRLIYYSQIVNDFQKGDIAEGYSVSREKKESFPLTVTSAQKNPTAFYLCASSSFKGRAETQYFGPGTRLLVL.

This chain uses TRBV29-1 with TRBJ2-1; 11 bases are shared with TRBD2. The V gene end was trimmed by 6 bases and the J gene end by 0 bases; junction bases not matched to a gene: 10. Per the germline V gene, CDR1 is SQVTM and CDR2 is ANQGSEA. CDR3 length equals 17 residues. CDR3: CSVPGTSGRSSYNEQFF. The CDR3 region has the DNA TGCAGCGTACCCGGGACTAGCGGCCGGAGCTCCTACAATGAGCAGTTCTTC.

This clonotype was seen a few times. The chain employs TRBV18 and TRBJ2-3; D remains ambiguous. Trimming left V 2 bases short and J 6 bases short, with 9 bases between. The CDR3 spans 13 residues. Germline CDR1 and CDR2: KGHSH and LQKENI. The CDR3 sequence is CASSPGPSDTQYF. CDR3 in DNA: TGTGCCAGCTCACCAGGACCCTCCGATACGCAGTATTTT.